The rows below give T cell receptor beta chains drawn from one sample of a study of OX40 agonist ivuxolimab in advanced cancers. Sequencing was performed with immunoSEQ multiplex PCR; in TCRdb, only in-frame clones are kept and a portion is missing. The table lists approximately 89,000 clones, over 75% of them singletons. The sequenced sample was CD4+ or CD8+ T cells sorted from blood, obtained in a trial of the OX40 agonist ivuxolimab. The source is an adult with an advanced solid tumor such as melanoma, head and neck, liver or kidney cancer. Both conserved end residues are part of each CDR3. Fields, in order: V gene, J gene, D gene, clone size, CDR3 protein, CDR3 DNA. The D gene is left open where the match is weak. For some rows the clone size is stated as once, few or many, or as a class when expanded; others skip it.

V gene: TRBV7-2
J gene: TRBJ2-7
D gene: .
clone size: .
CDR3 protein: CASAGPGRPSYEQYF
CDR3 DNA: TGTGCCAGCGCCGGGCCCGGACGGCCCTCCTACGAGCAGTACTTC

V gene: TRBV5-1
J gene: TRBJ2-1
D gene: TRBD2
clone size: .
CDR3 protein: CASSLAPPGGTYNEQFF
CDR3 DNA: TGCGCCAGCAGCTTGGCCCCGCCCGGGGGGACCTACAATGAGCAGTTCTTC

V gene: TRBV7-9
J gene: TRBJ2-5
D gene: .
clone size: once
CDR3 protein: CASSLGGKETQYF
CDR3 DNA: TGTGCCAGCAGCCTTGGGGGGAAGGAGACCCAGTACTTC

V gene: TRBV5-8
J gene: TRBJ2-7
D gene: TRBD1
clone size: .
CDR3 protein: CASSSPPGTDISYEQYF
CDR3 DNA: TGTGCCAGCAGCTCCCCCCCCGGGACAGATATATCCTACGAGCAGTACTTC

V gene: TRBV30
J gene: TRBJ2-7
D gene: .
clone size: .
CDR3 protein: CAWSVRGEQYF
CDR3 DNA: TGTGCCTGGAGTGTACGGGGCGAGCAGTACTTC

V gene: TRBV15
J gene: TRBJ2-1
D gene: .
clone size: .
CDR3 protein: CATSRDYGEEQFF
CDR3 DNA: TGTGCCACCAGCAGAGATTACGGGGAAGAGCAGTTCTTC

V gene: TRBV19
J gene: TRBJ1-5
D gene: .
clone size: .
CDR3 protein: CASSMWDTSNQPQHF
CDR3 DNA: TGTGCCAGTAGTATGTGGGACACTAGCAATCAGCCCCAGCATTTT

V gene: TRBV11-3
J gene: TRBJ2-2
D gene: TRBD2
clone size: .
CDR3 protein: CASSLKSGGNTGELFF
CDR3 DNA: TGTGCCAGCAGCTTAAAAAGCGGGGGGAACACCGGGGAGCTGTTTTTT

V gene: TRBV13
J gene: TRBJ1-2
D gene: .
clone size: once
CDR3 protein: CASSPSRAGPNYGYTF
CDR3 DNA: TGTGCCAGCAGCCCCAGTCGAGCAGGGCCCAACTATGGCTACACCTTC

V gene: TRBV7-9
J gene: TRBJ2-7
D gene: .
clone size: once
CDR3 protein: CASSLASTFGGGRFEQYF
CDR3 DNA: TGTGCCAGCAGCTTAGCCTCAACTTTCGGAGGGGGTCGTTTCGAGCAGTACTTC

V gene: TRBV25-1
J gene: TRBJ2-5
D gene: .
clone size: .
CDR3 protein: CASSPDLWEETQYF
CDR3 DNA: TGTGCCAGCAGTCCGGATCTATGGGAAGAGACCCAGTACTTC

V gene: TRBV19
J gene: TRBJ1-1
D gene: TRBD1
clone size: .
CDR3 protein: CASRYGLGGAGTEAFF
CDR3 DNA: TGTGCCAGTAGGTACGGCCTAGGGGGCGCGGGCACTGAAGCTTTCTTT

V gene: TRBV6-5
J gene: TRBJ1-1
D gene: TRBD1
clone size: .
CDR3 protein: CASTRGGRTEAFF
CDR3 DNA: TGTGCCAGCACCAGGGGGGGGAGGACTGAAGCTTTCTTT

V gene: TRBV19
J gene: TRBJ2-4
D gene: .
clone size: .
CDR3 protein: CASSPPGLAKNIQYF
CDR3 DNA: TGTGCCAGTAGTCCCCCGGGGCTAGCCAAAAACATTCAGTACTTC

V gene: TRBV6-5
J gene: TRBJ1-5
D gene: .
clone size: .
CDR3 protein: CASGPYGNQPQHF
CDR3 DNA: TGTGCCAGCGGGCCGTACGGCAATCAGCCCCAGCATTTT

V gene: TRBV7-2
J gene: TRBJ2-7
D gene: .
clone size: .
CDR3 protein: CASSLFRSGEQYF
CDR3 DNA: TGTGCCAGCAGCTTGTTCAGGTCTGGTGAGCAGTACTTC

V gene: TRBV5-1
J gene: TRBJ1-2
D gene: .
clone size: .
CDR3 protein: CASSLQGNYGYTF
CDR3 DNA: TGCGCCAGCAGCCTACAGGGAAACTATGGCTACACCTTC

V gene: TRBV5-1
J gene: TRBJ2-5
D gene: .
clone size: .
CDR3 protein: CASSLGQGGETQYF
CDR3 DNA: TGCGCCAGCAGCTTGGGACAGGGAGGGGAGACCCAGTACTTC

V gene: TRBV15
J gene: TRBJ2-5
D gene: .
clone size: .
CDR3 protein: CATSRGGDGAKETQYF
CDR3 DNA: TGTGCCACCAGCAGAGGAGGGGACGGGGCAAAAGAGACCCAGTACTTC

V gene: TRBV9
J gene: TRBJ2-7
D gene: .
clone size: .
CDR3 protein: CASSVAQQGGGEQYF
CDR3 DNA: TGTGCCAGCAGCGTAGCTCAACAGGGAGGTGGTGAGCAGTACTTC

V gene: TRBV7-8
J gene: TRBJ1-1
D gene: TRBD1
clone size: .
CDR3 protein: CASSLVFGQGGTEAFF
CDR3 DNA: TGTGCCAGCAGCTTAGTATTTGGACAGGGTGGGACTGAAGCTTTCTTT

V gene: TRBV5-4
J gene: TRBJ1-2
D gene: TRBD1
clone size: .
CDR3 protein: CASSLRQGSPYGYTF
CDR3 DNA: TGTGCCAGCAGCTTACGACAGGGGAGTCCCTATGGCTACACCTTC

V gene: TRBV6-6
J gene: TRBJ2-3
D gene: .
clone size: .
CDR3 protein: CASTQGASTDTQYF
CDR3 DNA: TGTGCCAGCACCCAAGGAGCTAGCACAGATACGCAGTATTTT

V gene: TRBV6-6
J gene: TRBJ2-7
D gene: .
clone size: once
CDR3 protein: CASSPRSYYEQYF
CDR3 DNA: TGTGCCAGCAGTCCTCGATCCTACTACGAGCAGTACTTC

V gene: TRBV5-1
J gene: TRBJ2-2
D gene: TRBD2
clone size: .
CDR3 protein: CASGTSGDVGELFF
CDR3 DNA: TGCGCCAGCGGGACTAGCGGGGATGTCGGGGAGCTGTTTTTT

V gene: TRBV25-1
J gene: TRBJ2-3
D gene: TRBD2
clone size: once
CDR3 protein: CASSERRLAGAATDTQYF
CDR3 DNA: TGTGCCAGCAGTGAACGCCGACTAGCGGGGGCCGCGACAGATACGCAGTATTTT

V gene: TRBV5-5
J gene: TRBJ2-1
D gene: TRBD1
clone size: .
CDR3 protein: CASSLGWGQGADWQFF
CDR3 DNA: TGTGCCAGCAGCTTGGGGTGGGGACAGGGGGCGGATTGGCAGTTCTTC

V gene: TRBV2
J gene: TRBJ2-7
D gene: .
clone size: .
CDR3 protein: CASTLDGGPYEQYF
CDR3 DNA: TGTGCCAGCACCCTAGACGGGGGGCCTTACGAGCAGTACTTC

V gene: TRBV5-4
J gene: TRBJ1-2
D gene: .
clone size: few
CDR3 protein: CASSLGTGGYTF
CDR3 DNA: TGTGCCAGCAGCCTCGGGACGGGTGGCTACACCTTC

V gene: TRBV15
J gene: TRBJ2-7
D gene: .
clone size: .
CDR3 protein: CATSRETFRNSYEQYF
CDR3 DNA: TGTGCCACCAGCAGAGAAACTTTCAGGAACTCCTACGAGCAGTACTTC

V gene: TRBV2
J gene: TRBJ1-3
D gene: .
clone size: few
CDR3 protein: CASSGQGGGNTIYF
CDR3 DNA: TGTGCCAGCAGTGGGCAGGGAGGTGGAAACACCATATATTTT

V gene: TRBV2
J gene: TRBJ1-6
D gene: TRBD1
clone size: once
CDR3 protein: CASRTGGPGSPLHF
CDR3 DNA: TGTGCCAGCAGGACAGGGGGCCCCGGTTCACCCCTCCACTTT

V gene: TRBV19
J gene: TRBJ2-7
D gene: .
clone size: .
CDR3 protein: CASSIDRTYEQYF
CDR3 DNA: TGTGCCAGTAGTATTGACAGAACCTACGAGCAGTACTTC

V gene: TRBV7-2
J gene: TRBJ1-4
D gene: TRBD1
clone size: .
CDR3 protein: CASSLAWDSEKLFF
CDR3 DNA: TGTGCCAGCAGCTTAGCCTGGGACAGTGAAAAACTGTTTTTT

V gene: TRBV5-1
J gene: TRBJ2-4
D gene: .
clone size: .
CDR3 protein: CASSLGPQADIQYF
CDR3 DNA: TGCGCCAGCAGCTTGGGCCCGCAGGCGGACATTCAGTACTTC

V gene: TRBV7-2
J gene: TRBJ1-5
D gene: TRBD1
clone size: .
CDR3 protein: CASSSTGESNQPQHF
CDR3 DNA: TGTGCCAGCAGCTCGACAGGGGAGAGCAATCAGCCCCAGCATTTT

V gene: TRBV19
J gene: TRBJ1-1
D gene: .
clone size: .
CDR3 protein: CASRVDTVNTEAFF
CDR3 DNA: TGTGCCAGTAGGGTGGACACTGTGAACACTGAAGCTTTCTTT

V gene: TRBV7-2
J gene: TRBJ2-3
D gene: .
clone size: once
CDR3 protein: CASSRRLMRVNTQYF
CDR3 DNA: TGTGCCAGCAGCCGAAGACTGATGCGGGTAAATACGCAGTATTTT

V gene: TRBV6-5
J gene: TRBJ1-1
D gene: TRBD1
clone size: .
CDR3 protein: CASSFTPPGGTEAFF
CDR3 DNA: TGTGCCAGCAGTTTCACCCCCCCAGGGGGAACTGAAGCTTTCTTT

V gene: TRBV11-3
J gene: TRBJ2-3
D gene: TRBD1
clone size: .
CDR3 protein: CASSAGQATDTQYF
CDR3 DNA: TGTGCCAGCAGCGCGGGACAGGCGACAGATACGCAGTATTTT

V gene: TRBV5-4
J gene: TRBJ2-3
D gene: .
clone size: .
CDR3 protein: CASSLDSSLRRADTQYF
CDR3 DNA: TGTGCCAGCAGCTTGGATTCTAGCTTACGGCGCGCGGATACGCAGTATTTT

V gene: TRBV27
J gene: TRBJ1-1
D gene: TRBD1
clone size: .
CDR3 protein: CASSPWTGVTEAFF
CDR3 DNA: TGTGCCAGCAGTCCATGGACAGGGGTCACTGAAGCTTTCTTT

V gene: TRBV19
J gene: TRBJ1-5
D gene: TRBD1
clone size: .
CDR3 protein: CASQLGQAASNQPQHF
CDR3 DNA: TGTGCCAGCCAACTAGGACAGGCGGCTAGCAATCAGCCCCAGCATTTT

V gene: TRBV28
J gene: TRBJ1-6
D gene: TRBD1
clone size: .
CDR3 protein: CASTQQGGNSPLHF
CDR3 DNA: TGTGCCAGCACTCAACAGGGGGGCAATTCACCCCTCCACTTT

V gene: TRBV27
J gene: TRBJ2-2
D gene: .
clone size: .
CDR3 protein: CASSLSRGALNTGELFF
CDR3 DNA: TGTGCCAGCAGTTTATCCCGGGGGGCCTTAAACACCGGGGAGCTGTTTTTT

V gene: TRBV29-1
J gene: TRBJ2-5
D gene: TRBD2
clone size: .
CDR3 protein: CSVGGTSGGPEETQYF
CDR3 DNA: TGCAGCGTTGGGGGGACTAGCGGGGGTCCAGAGGAGACCCAGTACTTC

V gene: TRBV5-4
J gene: TRBJ2-7
D gene: TRBD2
clone size: .
CDR3 protein: CASSWGGGTSSYEQYF
CDR3 DNA: TGTGCCAGCAGCTGGGGCGGGGGGACGAGCTCCTACGAGCAGTACTTC

V gene: TRBV9
J gene: TRBJ1-1
D gene: .
clone size: .
CDR3 protein: CASSIGDGTEAFF
CDR3 DNA: TGTGCCAGCAGCATCGGGGATGGCACTGAAGCTTTCTTT

V gene: TRBV5-4
J gene: TRBJ2-4
D gene: .
clone size: .
CDR3 protein: CASSLQGAKNIQYF
CDR3 DNA: TGTGCCAGCAGCTTACAGGGAGCCAAAAACATTCAGTACTTC

V gene: TRBV6-5
J gene: TRBJ1-6
D gene: .
clone size: .
CDR3 protein: CATVRGQGGSPLHF
CDR3 DNA: TGTGCCACCGTTAGGGGCCAGGGCGGTTCACCCCTCCACTTT

V gene: TRBV19
J gene: TRBJ1-3
D gene: .
clone size: .
CDR3 protein: CASSIGQTFSGNTIYF
CDR3 DNA: TGTGCCAGTAGTATCGGACAGACCTTCTCTGGAAACACCATATATTTT

V gene: TRBV6-1
J gene: TRBJ2-2
D gene: .
clone size: .
CDR3 protein: CASMVPMGAGELFF
CDR3 DNA: TGTGCCAGCATGGTCCCCATGGGGGCCGGGGAGCTGTTTTTT

V gene: TRBV29-1
J gene: TRBJ1-1
D gene: .
clone size: few
CDR3 protein: CSVATGAAEAFF
CDR3 DNA: TGCAGCGTTGCGACGGGGGCGGCTGAAGCTTTCTTT

V gene: TRBV2
J gene: TRBJ1-6
D gene: TRBD1
clone size: .
CDR3 protein: CASSPDRGYNSPLHF
CDR3 DNA: TGTGCCAGCAGCCCGGACAGGGGATATAATTCACCCCTCCACTTT

V gene: TRBV30
J gene: TRBJ1-6
D gene: TRBD1
clone size: .
CDR3 protein: CAWSVDRVDSPLHF
CDR3 DNA: TGTGCCTGGAGTGTGGACAGGGTGGATTCACCCCTCCACTTT

V gene: TRBV7-2
J gene: TRBJ2-5
D gene: TRBD2
clone size: .
CDR3 protein: CASSLEQAGWETQYF
CDR3 DNA: TGTGCCAGCAGCTTAGAGCAAGCGGGGTGGGAGACCCAGTACTTC

V gene: TRBV20-1
J gene: TRBJ2-5
D gene: .
clone size: .
CDR3 protein: CSAPSVETQYF
CDR3 DNA: TGCAGTGCTCCCTCCGTGGAGACCCAGTACTTC

V gene: TRBV5-1
J gene: TRBJ2-2
D gene: .
clone size: few
CDR3 protein: CASSLLRGPNTGELFF
CDR3 DNA: TGCGCCAGCAGCCTGCTTCGGGGTCCTAACACCGGGGAGCTGTTTTTT

V gene: TRBV7-9
J gene: TRBJ1-1
D gene: .
clone size: .
CDR3 protein: CASSLLQVNTEAFF
CDR3 DNA: TGTGCCAGCAGCTTACTACAGGTGAACACTGAAGCTTTCTTT